The 17 T cell receptor beta chains reported below all come from one sample, sequenced in a study of blood T cell repertoires in COVID-19. This table comes from immunoSEQ multiplex PCR, and its TCRdb copy is limited to in-frame clones, with some not included. The data show 250,000 to 350,000 clones, with about 88% seen just once and roughly 1.5% held by the top ten. The sequenced material came from peripheral blood. The receptors were sampled from a human donor with COVID-19, enrolled during active disease. The donor label of this sample is uncertain.

The DNA of the CDR3 is TGTGCCAGCAGCCCCGGGACAGGCGTAAATGAGCAGTTCTTC. Protein sequence: CASSPGTGVNEQFF. The chain carries TRBV3-1 (or the pseudogene TRBV3-2) and TRBJ2-1, with TRBD1 matching over 8 bases. The V gene end was trimmed by 4 bases and the J gene end by 7 bases; junction bases not matched to a gene: 6. The germline CDR1 and CDR2 sequences are LGHDT and YNNKEL (reference sequence). The CDR3 contains 14 residues.

In this sample, this clone turned up a few times. This sequence joins TRBV6-5 and TRBJ1-3; D uncertain. V was shortened by 5 bases and J by 8 bases, with 13 bases between the two germline ends. Per the germline V gene, CDR1 is MNHEY and CDR2 is SVGAGI. The CDR3 runs 13 residues. The CDR3 DNA reads TGTGCCAGCAGTCCGCTGGGCACAGACACCATATATTTT. It encodes CASSPLGTDTIYF.

The chain employs TRBV5-3 and TRBJ1-1, with a possible D match to TRBD1 (5 bases). TRBV5-3 is an ORF for which the function is uncertain. The CDR3 runs to 14 residues. Trimming left V 4 bases short and J 0 bases short, with 10 bases between. The chain's CDR3 is CARSVLQVNTEAFF. The DNA for the CDR3 is TGTGCCAGAAGCGTCTTACAGGTGAACACTGAAGCTTTCTTT.

This clone was counted a single time. The chain links TRBV3-1 (or the pseudogene TRBV3-2) to TRBJ2-1; 8 nucleotides align to TRBD2. The CDR3 length is 15 residues. Germline V gene lookup returns CDR1 LGHDT and CDR2 YNNKEL (reference sequence). V was pared by 6 bases and J by 3 bases, with 7 bases of the junction left unmatched. CDR3 in DNA: TGTGCCAGCAGACTATATGGGACTAGCTACAATGAGCAGTTCTTC. Its protein product is CASRLYGTSYNEQFF.

The chain combines TRBV29-1 with TRBJ1-2, with TRBD1 matching over 7 bases. V gave up 1 base and J gave up 8 bases; unmatched junction bases: 10. Germline V CDR1 and CDR2: SQVTM, ANQGSEA. The CDR3 sequence is 14 residues long. The DNA of the CDR3 is TGCAGCGTTGAAGTCGGCAGGGTGGGACAGGGCTACACCTTC. This encodes CSVEVGRVGQGYTF.

The V call is TRBV7-6, the J call TRBJ1-1; 7 nucleotides line up with TRBD1. Germline V gene sequence: CDR1 SGHVS, CDR2 FNYEAQ. The CDR3 runs 17 residues. The J segment lost 1 base and the V segment lost 4 bases, leaving 12 bases of the junction unmatched. CDR3 amino acids: CASSSRQGLATNTEAFF. The CDR3 region has the DNA TGTGCCAGCAGCTCAAGACAGGGTTTAGCAACGAACACTGAAGCTTTCTTT.

The rearrangement links TRBV3-1 (or the pseudogene TRBV3-2) to TRBJ2-1; D may be TRBD2 (6 bases). This CDR3 is 13 amino acids long. Trimming removed 1 base at V and 7 bases at J, with 8 bases between. CDR1 LGHDT and CDR2 YNNKEL come from the germline V gene (reference sequence). CDR3 nucleotide sequence: TGTGCCAGCAGCCAAGCGGCGGGGAATGAGCAGTTCTTC. Protein: CASSQAAGNEQFF.

This clone occurred a few times. The V call is TRBV6-5, the J call TRBJ1-2; 12 positions match TRBD1. This CDR3 contains 15 residues. From germline, CDR1 is MNHEY and CDR2 SVGAGI. V was clipped by 5 bases and J by 4 bases; unmatched bases: 5. The CDR3 DNA is TGTGCCAGCAGTAACCGGGACAGGGGGCTCTATGGCTACACCTTC. It codes for CASSNRDRGLYGYTF.

V is TRBV7-3 and J is TRBJ2-1; D possibly corresponds to TRBD2 (7 bases). V was trimmed by 5 bases and J by 5 bases, leaving 19 bases between them. Germline loops: CDR1 SGHTA, CDR2 FQGTGA. The CDR3 has 16 residues. The CDR3, as DNA: TGTGCCAGCAGCCCCAGGGGTGGGGGAGGGCACAATGAGCAGTTCTTC. This codes for CASSPRGGGGHNEQFF.

This clone appeared a single time. The V and J genes are TRBV6-6 and TRBJ1-5; 7 bases line up with TRBD1. V lost 4 bases, J lost 7 bases, and 4 bases stayed unmatched. Looked up from germline, CDR1 is MNHNY and CDR2 is SVGAGI (reference sequence). The CDR3 is made up of 13 amino acids. The CDR3 spells CASSLGQLQPQHF. The CDR3 DNA follows: TGTGCCAGCAGTTTGGGACAGCTACAGCCCCAGCATTTT.

This chain links TRBV28 with TRBJ2-1, with 7 nucleotides matching TRBD2. The CDR3 spans 15 residues. V was pared by 2 bases and J by 8 bases, with 9 bases of the junction left unmatched. The germline V gene has CDR1 MDHEN and CDR2 SYDVKM. The CDR3 loop is CASSLGVRGLDEQFF. The CDR3 DNA follows: TGTGCCAGCAGTTTAGGGGTACGAGGACTAGATGAGCAGTTCTTC.

The chain links TRBV5-4 to TRBJ2-3; possible D gene TRBD1, 5 bases. The germline V and J ends were trimmed by 1 base and 6 bases, with 21 bases remaining between them. Germline assignment: CDR1 SGHNT and CDR2 YYREEE (reference sequence). The CDR3 contains 17 residues. CDR3 in DNA: TGTGCCAGCAGCTTGTTCGGAAGCAGGGCTGTGTCTGATACGCAGTATTTT. Its protein product is CASSLFGSRAVSDTQYF. The complete variable domain, with remaining parts taken from reference TRBV5-4 and TRBJ2-3, reads ETGVTQSPTHLIKTRGQQVTLRCSSQSGHNTVSWYQQALGQGPQFIFQYYREEENGRGNFPPRFSGLQFPNYSSELNVNALELDDSALYLCASSLFGSRAVSDTQYFGPGTRLTVL.

This clone was detected only a few times. The chain has TRBV5-1 and TRBJ2-7; D gene uncertain. The V gene lost 4 bases and the J gene lost 0 bases, with 14 bases spanning the gap. This CDR3 is built from 15 residues. CDR1 SGHRS and CDR2 YFSETQ come from the germline V gene. The CDR3 is CASSPGGSPSYEQYF. The CDR3 nucleotides are TGCGCCAGCAGCCCCGGCGGTAGCCCCTCCTACGAGCAGTACTTC. Variable domain in full (rest from reference TRBV5-1 and TRBJ2-7): KAGVTQTPRYLIKTRGQQVTLSCSPISGHRSVSWYQQTPGQGLQFLFEYFSETQRNKGNFPGRFSGRQFSNSRSEMNVSTLELGDSALYLCASSPGGSPSYEQYFGPGTRLTVT.

This chain uses TRBV6-4 with TRBJ1-5, with 9 positions matching TRBD1. The V gene end was trimmed by 6 bases and the J gene end by 2 bases; junction bases not matched to a gene: 8. The CDR3 covers 16 residues. The V gene's germline CDR1 is MRHNA and CDR2 SNTAGT. CDR3 nucleotide sequence: TGTGCCAGCAGCACTTCCAGGACAGGGGGCAATCAGCCCCAGCATTTT. Translating gives CASSTSRTGGNQPQHF.

J is TRBJ1-5 and V is TRBV28; 7 nucleotides match TRBD1. V trimming: 3 bases; J trimming: 2 bases; junction bases outside the gene matches: 4. Germline CDR1 is MDHEN and CDR2 is SYDVKM. The CDR3 is 15 residues long. The CDR3 loop reads CASSFLQGGNQPQHF. Written as DNA, the CDR3 is TGTGCCAGCAGTTTTCTCCAGGGGGGCAATCAGCCCCAGCATTTT.

V gene TRBV6-2 or TRBV6-3 combines with J gene TRBJ2-6; a weak D match, TRBD2 (7 bases). V was cut by 3 bases and J by 3 bases, with 21 bases left in between. In germline, CDR1 is MNHEY, CDR2 SVGEGT. This CDR3 contains 19 residues. CDR3 coding DNA: TGTGCCAGCAGTTATGTTCAATCGGGGGGCGGTTTTGGGGCCAACGTCCTGACTTTC. This encodes CASSYVQSGGGFGANVLTF.

This clone was observed once. V usage is TRBV9 and J usage is TRBJ2-7, with 7 positions matching TRBD2. The CDR3 is 16 amino acids. CDR1 is SGDLS and CDR2 is YYNGEE in the germline V gene. J lost 2 bases, V lost 4 bases, and 12 bases had no gene match. CDR3 in DNA: TGTGCCAGCAGCTCGACCCCGCGGGAGTTGACCTACGAGCAGTACTTC. It is translated as CASSSTPRELTYEQYF.